This TCR beta chain derives from a study of neoadjuvant anti-PD-1 for oral cavity cancer. About the research overall: Patients without progression got a fourth dose around day 43.

This table comes from immunoSEQ multiplex PCR, and its TCRdb copy is limited to in-frame clones, with some not included. The table has approximately 15,000 clones, around 70% seen once. This clone was detected once. Its antigen is currently unknown. Study results and caveats: Post-nivolumab, blood T cell clonality was significantly elevated in non-responders.

As for time point: after neoadjuvant nivolumab, at surgical resection. The CDR3 runs 13 residues. Germline V gene sequence: CDR1 MDHEN, CDR2 SYDVKM. The V gene lost 4 bases and the J gene lost 3 bases, with 9 bases spanning the gap. The sample in question was PBMCs, obtained after nivolumab (anti-PD-1) treatment. The sequence derives from a person aged 40 to 85 with oral cavity squamous cell carcinoma. This rearrangement joins TRBV28 to TRBJ1-2; D may be TRBD1 (6 bases). CDR3: CASSSSGDYGYTF. CDR3 sequence (DNA): TGTGCCAGCAGTTCCTCAGGGGACTATGGCTACACCTTC.